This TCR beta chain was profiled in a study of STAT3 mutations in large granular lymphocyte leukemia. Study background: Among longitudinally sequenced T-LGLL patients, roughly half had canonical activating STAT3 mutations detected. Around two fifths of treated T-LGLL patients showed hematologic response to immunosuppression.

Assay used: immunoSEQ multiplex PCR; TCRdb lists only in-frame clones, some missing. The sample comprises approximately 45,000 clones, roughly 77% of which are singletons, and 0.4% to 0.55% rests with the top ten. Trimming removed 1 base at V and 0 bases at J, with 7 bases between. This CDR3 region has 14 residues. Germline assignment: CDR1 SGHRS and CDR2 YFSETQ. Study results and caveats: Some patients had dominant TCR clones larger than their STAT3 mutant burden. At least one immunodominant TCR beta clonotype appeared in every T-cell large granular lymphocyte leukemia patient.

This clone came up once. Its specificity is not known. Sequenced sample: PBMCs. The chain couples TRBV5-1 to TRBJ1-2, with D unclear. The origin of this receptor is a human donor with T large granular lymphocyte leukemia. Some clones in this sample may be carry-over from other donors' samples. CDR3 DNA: TGCGCCAGCAGCTTGACAGCCTCTAACTATGGCTACACCTTC. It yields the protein CASSLTASNYGYTF.